This passage covers 27 T cell receptor beta chains from one sample sequenced in a study of T cells after yellow fever vaccination (dated by TCRdb to the late 2010s). The library relied on 5' RACE. The sample was run on an Illumina HiSeq 2500. The public reads were reanalyzed by TCRdb: fastp trimming at Q25, MiXCR alignment, in-frame beta chains only. Identical CDR3 proteins give one entry, which carries the most common genes and DNA. The sample yields some 160,000 distinct CDR3 sequences; 5.5% to 7.5% were counted once. In total, the top ten clones hold under 3% of the sample. The label giving this sample's treatment or condition can be read as: live attenuated yellow fever vaccine strain. This specimen was CD4+ T cells sorted from PBMCs, taken 5 days after the first yellow fever vaccination. Receptors were obtained from a man younger than 35 who received the YFV17D yellow fever vaccine.

This clonotype was observed at least ten times. The chain is built from TRBV11-2 and TRBJ1-1; D ambiguous. The germline V gene encodes CDR1 SGHAT and CDR2 FQNNGV. Trimming removed 5 bases from V and 1 base from J, with 8 bases in between. CDR3 length: 13 amino acids. Written as DNA, the CDR3 is TGTGCCAGCAGCACCTTGGGGAACACTGAAGCTTTCTTT. Residues: CASSTLGNTEAFF.

The table lists this clonotype with a few counts. The V call is TRBV3-1, the J call TRBJ2-1; 8 positions match TRBD2. The germline CDR1 and CDR2 sequences are LGHDT and YNNKEL (reference sequence). V shed 1 base and J 9 bases; nucleotides not matched to a gene: 8. The CDR3 loop spans 15 amino acids. The DNA of the CDR3 is TGTGCCAGCAGCCAAGTGTGGATAGCGGGGAGTGAGCAGTTCTTC. Translated, it gives CASSQVWIAGSEQFF.

The chain employs TRBV7-2 and TRBJ2-2; 12 bases are a match to TRBD2. Germline V lookup: CDR1 SGHTA, CDR2 FQGNSA. J lost 0 bases, V lost 8 bases, and 4 bases had no gene match. The CDR3 consists of 16 residues. In DNA, the CDR3 is TGTGCCAGCCGACTAGCGGGGGCGACGAACACCGGGGAGCTGTTTTTT. Protein product: CASRLAGATNTGELFF.

As regards this clonotype: Germline and junction disagree at one end, which may indicate a read error. This sequence joins TRBV10-3 and TRBJ2-2, with D possibly matching TRBD2 (5 bases). Per germline, CDR1 ENHRY and CDR2 SYGVKD. The CDR3 loop spans 12 amino acids. DNA for the CDR3: TGTGCCGTCAGTTCGGGGTTCGGGGAGCTGTTTTTT. It translates to CAVSSGFGELFF.

This clonotype was found a few times. V is TRBV6-1 and J is TRBJ1-1, with 8 bases lining up with TRBD1. J lost 6 bases, V lost 6 bases, and 12 bases had no gene match. Germline lookup yields CDR1 MNHNS and CDR2 SASEGT. This CDR3 comprises 15 residues. The CDR3 here is CASRPGTGGTPEAFF. CDR3 DNA: TGTGCCAGCAGACCTGGGACAGGCGGGACTCCTGAAGCTTTCTTT.

The chain recombines TRBV5-1 with TRBJ1-6; D remains unclear. Trimming removed 0 bases from V and 4 bases from J, with 8 bases in between. Germline V gene sequence: CDR1 SGHRS, CDR2 YFSETQ. The CDR3 is made up of 15 amino acids. CDR3 in amino acids: CASSLDRVYNSPLHF. The CDR3 coding sequence is TGCGCCAGCAGCTTGGACCGGGTATATAATTCACCCCTCCACTTT.

Only one count was recorded for this clonotype. A read error may explain this, as a much larger clone is one base away. CDR3 coding DNA: TGCAGTGCCCGGCGGCAGAGGCGCACAGATACGCAGTATTTT. Its translation: CSARRQRRTDTQYF. The chain combines TRBV20-1 with TRBJ2-3; D gene unclear. This CDR3 has 14 amino acids. In germline, CDR1 is DFQATT, CDR2 SNEGSKA (reference sequence). V was shortened by 6 bases and J by 1 base, with 14 bases between the two germline ends.

Ten or more counts support this clonotype. J is TRBJ2-3 and V is TRBV11-3; the D gene is possibly TRBD1 (6 bases). V shed 3 bases and J shed 6 bases, with 10 bases lying between them. CDR1 is SGHNT, CDR2 YENEEA, per germline. The CDR3 spans 13 residues. The CDR3 DNA follows: TGTGCCAGCAGCTTCGACACAGGGGATACGCAGTATTTT. Its translation is CASSFDTGDTQYF.

This clonotype was found many times. J is TRBJ2-6 and V is TRBV3-1; TRBD1 is a possible D gene (6 bases). The CDR3 length is 15 residues. Deletions cut 5 bases from V and 2 bases from J, with 10 bases between. Germline-derived CDR1 and CDR2 are LGHDT and YNNKEL (reference sequence). CDR3 residues: CASSRGRPGANVLTF. As DNA, the CDR3 is TGTGCCAGCAGCAGGGGGAGACCTGGGGCCAACGTCCTGACTTTC.

The chain uses TRBV28 and TRBJ1-3, with no clear D. The CDR3 extends over 16 amino acids. Per the germline V gene, CDR1 is MDHEN and CDR2 is SYDVKM. V lost 2 bases and J 0 bases, leaving 11 bases between the germline ends. CDR3 nucleotide sequence: TGTGCCAGCAGTTTAAGCCCGCAGGCCTCTGGAAACACCATATATTTT. The encoded protein is CASSLSPQASGNTIYF.

This clonotype was counted ten times or more. The gene calls are TRBV5-1 and TRBJ2-2, with TRBD1 matching over 10 bases. Trimming removed 5 bases from V and 3 bases from J; junction bases left unmatched: 7. In germline, CDR1 is SGHRS, CDR2 YFSETQ. The CDR3 is 16 amino acids. Written as DNA, the CDR3 is TGCGCCAGCAGTCCTGCCGGGACAGGGGACACCGGGGAGCTGTTTTTT. It specifies CASSPAGTGDTGELFF.

This clonotype was detected many times. This chain connects TRBV15 to TRBJ2-4; D remains unclear. The CDR3 has 13 residues. The V end was cut by 5 bases, the J end by 1 base, with 6 bases between. Germline CDR1 LNHNV, CDR2 YYDKDF (reference sequence). The CDR3 region has the DNA TGTGCCACCAGCCCCCTCGCCAAAAACATTCAGTACTTC. This codes for CATSPLAKNIQYF.

This clonotype was detected ten times or more. The chain couples TRBV29-1 to TRBJ1-1; no firm D call. The V end was cut by 6 bases, the J end by 3 bases, with 8 bases between. The CDR3 spans 11 residues. In germline, CDR1 is SQVTM, CDR2 ANQGSEA. The CDR3 DNA follows: TGCAGCGTAGCGGGGTACACTGAAGCTTTCTTT. Translated, it gives CSVAGYTEAFF.

This clonotype was counted many times. The genes are TRBV5-5 and TRBJ2-2; TRBD1 matches at 8 bases. This CDR3 is 15 amino acids long. CDR1 is SGHKS and CDR2 is YYEKEE in the germline V gene (reference sequence). The ends lost 4 bases at V and 5 bases at J; junction bases unmatched: 7. DNA for the CDR3: TGTGCCAGCAGCGAGACAGGGGTATTGACCGGGGAGCTGTTTTTT. It specifies CASSETGVLTGELFF.

This clonotype has at least ten counts. The chain has TRBV12-3 or TRBV12-4 and TRBJ2-7; perhaps TRBD2 as D (5 bases). The CDR3 has 14 residues. V lost 6 bases and J lost 5, with 17 bases in between. CDR3 amino acids: CASSLTFRGDEQYF. CDR3 coding DNA: TGTGCCAGCAGCCTCACTTTCCGGGGTGACGAGCAGTACTTC.

This clonotype was counted ten times or more. V is TRBV7-8 and J is TRBJ1-5, with TRBD1 identical over 7 bases. The CDR3 covers 14 residues. J lost 5 bases, V lost 3 bases, and 4 bases had no gene match. The germline gives CDR1 SGHVS, CDR2 FQNEAQ. The CDR3 protein is CASSFRDRDQPQHF. The CDR3 nucleotides are TGTGCCAGCAGCTTTAGGGACAGAGATCAGCCCCAGCATTTT.

The V call is TRBV19, the J call TRBJ1-2; D might be TRBD1 (5 bases). This CDR3 has 12 amino acids. V dropped 1 base and J dropped 8 bases, with 8 bases sitting between them. Germline assignment: CDR1 LNHDA and CDR2 SQIVND (reference sequence). CDR3 DNA: TGTGCCAGTAGTATAGGACAGAAGGGCTACACCTTC. It yields the protein CASSIGQKGYTF.

The rearrangement uses TRBV3-1 and TRBJ1-2, with D hard to call. CDR1 is LGHDT and CDR2 is YNNKEL in the germline V gene (reference sequence). V lost 4 bases, J lost 4 bases, and 16 bases lay in between. This CDR3 has 15 residues. The CDR3 sequence: CASSRSLSDLYGYTF. CDR3 DNA sequence: TGTGCCAGCAGCCGAAGCTTGTCAGATCTCTATGGCTACACCTTC.

This clonotype came up many times. The rearrangement links TRBV2 to TRBJ2-1; no firm D call. The CDR3 totals 18 residues. CDR1 SNHLY and CDR2 FYNNEI come from the germline V gene. V was pared by 1 base and J by 0 bases, with 16 bases between. The CDR3: CASSEVVSRTSSYNEQFF. CDR3 DNA: TGTGCCAGCAGTGAAGTTGTGAGCCGGACGAGCTCCTACAATGAGCAGTTCTTC.

This clonotype occurred many times. The chain is built from TRBV29-1 and TRBJ2-5; D gene unclear. The CDR3 extends over 12 amino acids. Trimming removed 7 bases from V and 4 bases from J, with 13 bases in between. The germline gives CDR1 SQVTM, CDR2 ANQGSEA. The CDR3 DNA sequence: TGCAGCGCGAGGCTGGGCCGAGAGACCCAGTACTTC. Amino acid sequence: CSARLGRETQYF.

This clonotype was observed many times. The V call is TRBV29-1, the J call TRBJ2-5, with D perhaps matching TRBD1 (6 bases). V gave up 7 bases and J gave up 5 bases, with 14 bases separating them. The CDR3 covers 12 residues. The V gene's germline CDR1 is SQVTM and CDR2 ANQGSEA. The CDR3: CSAYRVPETQYF. CDR3 nucleotide sequence: TGCAGCGCCTACAGGGTTCCGGAGACCCAGTACTTC.

This clonotype was seen at least ten times. The CDR3 sequence: CASSQDVETQYF. CDR3 bases: TGCGCCAGCAGCCAAGACGTAGAGACCCAGTACTTC. The chain has TRBV4-1 and TRBJ2-5; D is ambiguous. Germline V gives CDR1 MGHRA, CDR2 YSYEKL. The ends were cut back, 0 bases at V and 4 bases at J, with 3 bases in the middle. The CDR3 length is 12 residues.

The table lists this clonotype with many counts. This rearrangement joins TRBV6-1 to TRBJ2-2; D uncertain. Germline V gene lookup returns CDR1 MNHNS and CDR2 SASEGT. CDR3 length equals 14 residues. The germline V and J ends were trimmed by 6 bases and 2 bases, with 10 bases remaining between them. CDR3 in amino acids: CASRDNRNTGELFF. The CDR3 DNA follows: TGTGCCAGCAGGGATAACAGAAACACCGGGGAGCTGTTTTTT.

The chain couples TRBV7-2 to TRBJ1-2; D remains ambiguous. The germline V and J ends were trimmed by 4 bases and 8 bases, with 8 bases remaining between them. Looked up from germline, CDR1 is SGHTA and CDR2 is FQGNSA. The CDR3 is made up of 11 amino acids. The CDR3 DNA sequence: TGTGCCAGCAGCTCTTGGGTGGGCTACACCTTC. Protein product: CASSSWVGYTF.

The chain recombines TRBV7-2 with TRBJ2-1; possible D gene TRBD1, 5 bases. V lost 3 bases and J lost 3, with 12 bases in between. Germline values: CDR1 SGHTA, CDR2 FQGNSA. This CDR3 comprises 15 residues. CDR3 sequence reads: CASSFSQDFYNEQFF. CDR3 bases: TGTGCCAGCAGCTTCTCACAGGATTTCTACAATGAGCAGTTCTTC.

In its sample, this clonotype was seen a few times. The CDR3: CSAIDRGFYGYTF. The CDR3 DNA follows: TGCAGTGCTATCGACAGGGGGTTCTATGGCTACACCTTC. This rearrangement joins TRBV20-1 to TRBJ1-2; 9 bases fit TRBD1. V lost 4 bases to trimming and J lost 4 bases; unmatched junction nucleotides: 4. The CDR3 covers 13 residues. In germline, CDR1 is DFQATT, CDR2 SNEGSKA (reference sequence).

This clonotype was seen repeatedly, ten times or more. DNA for the CDR3: TGCGCCAGCAGCAGGGACAGTTCGTATGGCTACACCTTC. Protein sequence: CASSRDSSYGYTF. The rearrangement joins TRBV5-1 to TRBJ1-2; TRBD1 aligns across 7 bases. The length of the CDR3 is 13 residues. The ends lost 4 bases at V and 5 bases at J; junction bases unmatched: 5. In germline, CDR1 is SGHRS, CDR2 YFSETQ.